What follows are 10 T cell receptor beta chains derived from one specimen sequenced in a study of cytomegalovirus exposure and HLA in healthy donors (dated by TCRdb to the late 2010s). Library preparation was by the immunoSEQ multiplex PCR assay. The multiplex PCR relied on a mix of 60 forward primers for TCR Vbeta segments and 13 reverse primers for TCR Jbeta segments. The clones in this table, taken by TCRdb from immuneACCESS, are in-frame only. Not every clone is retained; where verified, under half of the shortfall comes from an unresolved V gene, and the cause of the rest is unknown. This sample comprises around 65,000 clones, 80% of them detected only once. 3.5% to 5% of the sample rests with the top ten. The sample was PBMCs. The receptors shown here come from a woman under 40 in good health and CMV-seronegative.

The CDR3 DNA reads TGCGCCAGCAGCGCGACCGGGGTCAGGCATAATTCACCCCTCCACTTT. Protein: CASSATGVRHNSPLHF. This rearrangement joins TRBV23-1 to TRBJ1-6; no definite D call. TRBV23-1 is identified as an open reading frame with a role that is uncertain. V gave up 6 bases and J gave up 5 bases, with 17 bases separating them. CDR3 length equals 16 residues.

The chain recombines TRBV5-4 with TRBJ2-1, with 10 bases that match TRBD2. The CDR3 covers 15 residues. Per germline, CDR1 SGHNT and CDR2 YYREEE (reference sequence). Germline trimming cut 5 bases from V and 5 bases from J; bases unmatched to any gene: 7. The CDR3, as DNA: TGTGCCAGCAGGTTACTAGCGGGGAATCACAATGAGCAGTTCTTC. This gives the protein CASRLLAGNHNEQFF.

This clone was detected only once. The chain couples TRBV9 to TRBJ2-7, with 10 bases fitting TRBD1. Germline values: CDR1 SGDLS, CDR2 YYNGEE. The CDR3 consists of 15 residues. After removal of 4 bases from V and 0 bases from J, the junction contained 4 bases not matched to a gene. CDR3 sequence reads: CASSSRDRGSYEQYF. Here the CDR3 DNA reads TGTGCCAGCAGCTCCCGGGACAGGGGCTCCTACGAGCAGTACTTC.

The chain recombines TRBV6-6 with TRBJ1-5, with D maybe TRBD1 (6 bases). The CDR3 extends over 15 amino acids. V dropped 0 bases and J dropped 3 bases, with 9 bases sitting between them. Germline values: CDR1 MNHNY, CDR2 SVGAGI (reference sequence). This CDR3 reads CASSYSGQSNQPQHF. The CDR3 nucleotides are TGTGCCAGCAGTTACTCTGGACAGTCCAATCAGCCCCAGCATTTT.

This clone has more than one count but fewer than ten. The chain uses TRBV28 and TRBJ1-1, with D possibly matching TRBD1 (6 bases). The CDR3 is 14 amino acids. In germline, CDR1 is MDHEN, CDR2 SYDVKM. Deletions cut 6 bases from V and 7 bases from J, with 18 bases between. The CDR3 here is CASSGVGALSEAFF. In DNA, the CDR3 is TGTGCCAGCAGCGGAGTGGGGGCTCTGAGTGAAGCTTTCTTT.

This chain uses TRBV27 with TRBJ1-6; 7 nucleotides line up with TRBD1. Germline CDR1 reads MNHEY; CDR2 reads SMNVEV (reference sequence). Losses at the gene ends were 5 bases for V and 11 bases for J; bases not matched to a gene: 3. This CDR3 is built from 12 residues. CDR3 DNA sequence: TGTGCCAGCAGTGACAGGGAGACACCCCTCCACTTT. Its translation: CASSDRETPLHF.

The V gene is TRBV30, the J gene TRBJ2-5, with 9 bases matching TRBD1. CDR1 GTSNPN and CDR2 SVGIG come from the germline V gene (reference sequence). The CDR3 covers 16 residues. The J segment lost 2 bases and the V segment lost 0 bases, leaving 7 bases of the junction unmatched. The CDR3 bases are TGTGCCTGGAGTGTCGGAACCGGGACAGGGCAAGAGACCCAGTACTTC. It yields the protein CAWSVGTGTGQETQYF.

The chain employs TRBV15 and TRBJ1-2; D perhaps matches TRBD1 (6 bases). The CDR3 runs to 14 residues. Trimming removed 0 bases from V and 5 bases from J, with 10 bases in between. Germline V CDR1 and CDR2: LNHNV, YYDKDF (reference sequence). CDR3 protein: CATSRDWGLYGYTF. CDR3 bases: TGTGCCACCAGCAGAGACTGGGGGCTTTATGGCTACACCTTC.

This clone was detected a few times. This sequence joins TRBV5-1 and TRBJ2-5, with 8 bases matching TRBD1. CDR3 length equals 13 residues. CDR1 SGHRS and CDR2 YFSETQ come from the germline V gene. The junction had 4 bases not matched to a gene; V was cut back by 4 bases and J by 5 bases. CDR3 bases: TGCGCCAGCAGCCTGACAGGGGACGAGACCCAGTACTTC. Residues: CASSLTGDETQYF.

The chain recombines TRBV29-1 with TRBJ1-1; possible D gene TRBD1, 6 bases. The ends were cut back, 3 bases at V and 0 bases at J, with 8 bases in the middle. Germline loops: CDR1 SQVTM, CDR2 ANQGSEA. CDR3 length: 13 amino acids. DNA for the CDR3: TGCAGCGTTGAGGGGACAATGAACACTGAAGCTTTCTTT. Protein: CSVEGTMNTEAFF. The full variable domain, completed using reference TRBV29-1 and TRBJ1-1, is SAVISQKPSRDICQRGTSLTIQCQVDSQVTMMFWYRQQPGQSLTLIATANQGSEATYESGFVIDKFPISRPNLTFSTLTVSNMSPEDSSIYLCSVEGTMNTEAFFGQGTRLTVV.